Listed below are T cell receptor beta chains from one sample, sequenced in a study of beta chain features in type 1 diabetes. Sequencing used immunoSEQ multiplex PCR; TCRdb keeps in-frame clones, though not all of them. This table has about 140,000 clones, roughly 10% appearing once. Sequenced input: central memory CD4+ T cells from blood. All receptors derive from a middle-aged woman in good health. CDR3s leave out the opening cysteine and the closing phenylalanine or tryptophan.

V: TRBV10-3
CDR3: AISETPLAGGSDTQY

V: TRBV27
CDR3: ASKQQGVNTEAF

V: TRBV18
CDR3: ASSPNRAGNTIY

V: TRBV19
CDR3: ASSNQKGYTEAF

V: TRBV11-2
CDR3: ASSFGTGDQETQY

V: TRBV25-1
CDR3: ASTSTMGESYEQY

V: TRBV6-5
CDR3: ASSPTSGVTYEQY

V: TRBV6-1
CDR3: ASSWGQAQPQH

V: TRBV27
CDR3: ASSLDKPTDTQY

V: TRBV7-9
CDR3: ASSREQGAGGYT

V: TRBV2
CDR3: ASESNGRGGYT

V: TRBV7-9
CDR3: ASSLTSGGISGNTQY

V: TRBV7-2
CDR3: ASSPDRGVGETQY

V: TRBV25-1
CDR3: ASSLLAGVQETQY

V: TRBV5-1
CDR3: ASSLAGWRHAEAF

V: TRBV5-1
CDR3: ASSLDPNSGQRGKAF

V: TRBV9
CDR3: ASSVDLSGELF

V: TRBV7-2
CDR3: ASSRRDYSYNEQF

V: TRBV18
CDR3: ASSPNDRQDGYT

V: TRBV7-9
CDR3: ASSPLYNEQF

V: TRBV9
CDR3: ASSVAEDRDCI

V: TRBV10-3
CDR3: ASSPRLGEQF

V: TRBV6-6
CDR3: ASGEGTFTGELF

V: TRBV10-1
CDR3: ASSMQGVNSPLH

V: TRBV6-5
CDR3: ASSYMRGTSYEQY

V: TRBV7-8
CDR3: ASSISGGTEAF

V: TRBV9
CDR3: ASSPAWSELF

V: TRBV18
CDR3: ASSPPGQYGYT